The next 15 T cell receptor beta chains were all read from a single sample in a study of cytomegalovirus exposure and HLA in healthy donors. PCR primers comprised 60 Vbeta and 13 Jbeta primers. The table came from immunoSEQ multiplex PCR; TCRdb's copy has only in-frame clones and leaves some out. The table lists 43,000 or so clones, 77% of them singletons. Source material: PBMCs. These receptors came from a man younger than 40 in good health and CMV-seronegative.

This chain links TRBV18 with TRBJ1-4, with 8 bases fitting TRBD1. V shed 2 bases, J shed 0 bases, and the junction held 8 bases outside the gene matches. CDR3 length: 18 residues. From germline, CDR1 is KGHSH and CDR2 LQKENI. The CDR3 protein is CASSPGQGGLTTNEKLFF. The CDR3 nucleotides are TGTGCCAGCTCACCAGGACAGGGTGGCCTTACAACTAATGAAAAACTGTTTTTT.

This chain uses TRBV7-9 with TRBJ1-2; 10 bases are a match to TRBD1. CDR3 length: 14 amino acids. The V segment lost 1 base and the J segment 6 bases; nucleotides outside the gene matches: 2. The germline CDR1 and CDR2 sequences are SEHNR and FQNEAQ (reference sequence). The CDR3 DNA reads as TGTGCCAGCAGCTTAGTTGGGACAGGGGATGGCTACACCTTC. Translation gives CASSLVGTGDGYTF.

This clone was detected a few times. V and J are TRBV7-9 and TRBJ1-5; D unclear. The CDR3 sequence is 12 residues long. Germline CDR1 and CDR2: SEHNR and FQNEAQ (reference sequence). The V and J ends lost 2 bases and 5 bases respectively, with 4 bases between them. The CDR3 bases are TGTGCCAGCAGCTTAACTGATCAGCCCCAGCATTTT. It codes for CASSLTDQPQHF. The variable domain in full, with the rest retrieved from reference TRBV7-9 and TRBJ1-5, is DTGVSQNPRHKITKRGQNVTFRCDPISEHNRLYWYRQTLGQGPEFLTYFQNEAQLEKSRLLSDRFSAERPKGSFSTLEIQRTEQGDSAMYLCASSLTDQPQHFGDGTRLSIL.

J is TRBJ1-6 and V is TRBV4-2; possible D gene TRBD1, 6 bases. This CDR3 has 16 residues. CDR1 LGHNA and CDR2 YNFKEQ come from the germline V gene. Trimming took off 0 bases at V and 13 bases at J, with 19 bases between the two ends. The CDR3 DNA follows: TGTGCCAGCAGCCAAGATCTAGGACAGCTAAAAAGGCCCCTCCACTTT. Translated: CASSQDLGQLKRPLHF.

The chain has TRBV2 and TRBJ1-5, with 7 bases identical to TRBD1. The CDR3 sequence is 12 residues long. V shed 3 bases and J 14 bases; nucleotides not matched to a gene: 7. In germline, CDR1 is SNHLY, CDR2 FYNNEI. The CDR3 region is CASSDRDSRKHF. CDR3 nucleotides: TGTGCCAGCAGTGATCGGGACAGTCGAAAGCATTTT.

The chain is built from TRBV9 and TRBJ1-3, with 10 bases fitting TRBD1. V shed 3 bases and J 4 bases; nucleotides not matched to a gene: 7. The CDR3 runs 16 residues. The V gene's germline CDR1 is SGDLS and CDR2 YYNGEE. The CDR3 protein is CASSEGQGLDGNTIYF. CDR3 in DNA: TGTGCCAGCAGCGAGGGACAGGGGCTCGACGGAAACACCATATATTTT.

The V call is TRBV7-9, the J call TRBJ1-2; D call uncertain. Germline V CDR1 and CDR2: SEHNR, FQNEAQ (reference sequence). V dropped 0 bases and J dropped 10 bases, with 12 bases sitting between them. The CDR3 spans 13 residues. CDR3 nucleotide sequence: TGTGCCAGCAGCTTAGCAACAGCACGGGACTACACCTTC. It yields the protein CASSLATARDYTF.

CDR3 amino acids: CASSTGTSGRVGTDTQYF. The CDR3 DNA reads as TGCGCCAGCAGCACCGGGACTAGCGGGAGGGTGGGCACAGATACGCAGTATTTT. The chain is built from TRBV5-1 and TRBJ2-3, with 16 bases aligning to TRBD2. With 4 bases clipped from V and 1 base from J, the junction kept 6 bases outside the gene matches. CDR3 length equals 18 residues. The germline CDR1 and CDR2 sequences are SGHRS and YFSETQ. Based on the CDR3 plus reference TRBV5-1 and TRBJ2-3, the full variable domain is KAGVTQTPRYLIKTRGQQVTLSCSPISGHRSVSWYQQTPGQGLQFLFEYFSETQRNKGNFPGRFSGRQFSNSRSEMNVSTLELGDSALYLCASSTGTSGRVGTDTQYFGPGTRLTVL.

V is TRBV13 and J is TRBJ2-7; D is perhaps TRBD1 (5 bases). Germline loops: CDR1 PRHDT, CDR2 FYEKMQ (reference sequence). V gave up 5 bases and J gave up 3 bases, with 14 bases separating them. This CDR3 region has 14 residues. This CDR3 is CASSPYVDSYEQYF. Written as DNA, the CDR3 is TGTGCCAGCAGCCCATACGTAGACAGCTACGAGCAGTACTTC.

The CDR3 reads CASSPRGPGELFF. CDR3 sequence (DNA): TGTGCCAGCAGCCCCAGGGGACCCGGGGAGCTGTTTTTT. The V gene is TRBV7-3, the J gene TRBJ2-2; D possibly corresponds to TRBD1 (6 bases). The CDR3 has 13 amino acids. Trimming stripped 5 bases from V and 6 bases from J, with 10 bases between. The germline CDR1 and CDR2 sequences are SGHTA and FQGTGA.

V is TRBV7-8 and J is TRBJ2-7; D might be TRBD1 (5 bases). The CDR3 contains 13 residues. CDR1 is SGHVS and CDR2 is FQNEAQ in the germline V gene. Trimming took 5 bases from V and 4 from J, leaving 12 bases between them. In DNA, the CDR3 is TGTGCCAGCAGCCAGGACACCCTATACGAGCAGTACTTC. Protein: CASSQDTLYEQYF. The whole variable domain, filled in from reference TRBV7-8 and TRBJ2-7, reads GAGVSQSPRYKVAKRGQDVALRCDPISGHVSLFWYQQALGQGPEFLTYFQNEAQLDKSGLPSDRFFAERPEGSVSTLKIQRTQQEDSAVYLCASSQDTLYEQYFGPGTRLTVT.

The chain employs TRBV29-1 and TRBJ1-1; the match to TRBD1 covers 9 bases. Losses at the gene ends were 4 bases for V and 7 bases for J; bases not matched to a gene: 13. This CDR3 spans 15 amino acids. The germline gives CDR1 SQVTM, CDR2 ANQGSEA. CDR3 residues: CSVAGKGQGIGEAFF. The CDR3 nucleotides are TGCAGCGTTGCTGGAAAGGGACAGGGAATTGGTGAAGCTTTCTTT.

This clone was found a few times. The chain combines TRBV11-2 with TRBJ2-7; 8 nucleotides align to TRBD2. The CDR3 spans 15 residues. V was clipped by 4 bases and J by 1 base; unmatched bases: 6. CDR1 and CDR2 (germline): SGHAT, FQNNGV. The CDR3 loop reads CASSSYSGTSYEQYF. CDR3 DNA sequence: TGTGCCAGCAGCTCATATAGCGGGACGTCCTACGAGCAGTACTTC.

V and J are TRBV7-2 and TRBJ1-1, with D uncertain. From germline, CDR1 is SGHTA and CDR2 FQGNSA. Trimming took 2 bases from V and 4 from J, leaving 14 bases between them. The CDR3 consists of 15 residues. In DNA, the CDR3 is TGTGCCAGCAGCTTAACCGGGTTGGAGGGCACTGAAGCTTTCTTT. Its protein is CASSLTGLEGTEAFF.

The V and J genes are TRBV10-3 and TRBJ2-1, with 9 nucleotides matching TRBD2. CDR1 is ENHRY, CDR2 SYGVKD, per germline. V dropped 4 bases and J dropped 0; count of bases not matched to a gene: 7. This CDR3 spans 17 amino acids. CDR3 loop: CAISVAGALSSYNEQFF. CDR3 DNA sequence: TGTGCCATCAGTGTAGCGGGAGCCCTGAGCTCCTACAATGAGCAGTTCTTC.